This T cell receptor (beta chain) was documented in a study of blood T cell repertoires in COVID-19. Study as a whole: Sources were T cells, B-cell-depleted T cells, or PBMCs; the material itself was cDNA or gDNA.

Data came from immunoSEQ multiplex PCR; TCRdb stores just in-frame clones and leaves some out. Found here are about 130,000 clones, 70% to 80% of them singletons; the top ten hold approximately 5%. Seattle researchers signed up patients amid active infection and tracked them longitudinally. V shed 8 bases and J shed 2 bases, with 18 bases lying between them. There are 15 residues in the CDR3. Germline V gene lookup returns CDR1 MNHEY and CDR2 SMNVEV (reference sequence). This clone was detected once. The sequencing input was peripheral blood. The V gene is TRBV27, the J gene TRBJ1-2; D perhaps matches TRBD1 (6 bases). The source of this sequence is a woman in her 70s with COVID-19, enrolled during active disease. The CDR3 bases are TGTGCCAGCTCGGGGGGGCGGGGGACGAACTATGGCTACACCTTC. Translating gives CASSGGRGTNYGYTF.